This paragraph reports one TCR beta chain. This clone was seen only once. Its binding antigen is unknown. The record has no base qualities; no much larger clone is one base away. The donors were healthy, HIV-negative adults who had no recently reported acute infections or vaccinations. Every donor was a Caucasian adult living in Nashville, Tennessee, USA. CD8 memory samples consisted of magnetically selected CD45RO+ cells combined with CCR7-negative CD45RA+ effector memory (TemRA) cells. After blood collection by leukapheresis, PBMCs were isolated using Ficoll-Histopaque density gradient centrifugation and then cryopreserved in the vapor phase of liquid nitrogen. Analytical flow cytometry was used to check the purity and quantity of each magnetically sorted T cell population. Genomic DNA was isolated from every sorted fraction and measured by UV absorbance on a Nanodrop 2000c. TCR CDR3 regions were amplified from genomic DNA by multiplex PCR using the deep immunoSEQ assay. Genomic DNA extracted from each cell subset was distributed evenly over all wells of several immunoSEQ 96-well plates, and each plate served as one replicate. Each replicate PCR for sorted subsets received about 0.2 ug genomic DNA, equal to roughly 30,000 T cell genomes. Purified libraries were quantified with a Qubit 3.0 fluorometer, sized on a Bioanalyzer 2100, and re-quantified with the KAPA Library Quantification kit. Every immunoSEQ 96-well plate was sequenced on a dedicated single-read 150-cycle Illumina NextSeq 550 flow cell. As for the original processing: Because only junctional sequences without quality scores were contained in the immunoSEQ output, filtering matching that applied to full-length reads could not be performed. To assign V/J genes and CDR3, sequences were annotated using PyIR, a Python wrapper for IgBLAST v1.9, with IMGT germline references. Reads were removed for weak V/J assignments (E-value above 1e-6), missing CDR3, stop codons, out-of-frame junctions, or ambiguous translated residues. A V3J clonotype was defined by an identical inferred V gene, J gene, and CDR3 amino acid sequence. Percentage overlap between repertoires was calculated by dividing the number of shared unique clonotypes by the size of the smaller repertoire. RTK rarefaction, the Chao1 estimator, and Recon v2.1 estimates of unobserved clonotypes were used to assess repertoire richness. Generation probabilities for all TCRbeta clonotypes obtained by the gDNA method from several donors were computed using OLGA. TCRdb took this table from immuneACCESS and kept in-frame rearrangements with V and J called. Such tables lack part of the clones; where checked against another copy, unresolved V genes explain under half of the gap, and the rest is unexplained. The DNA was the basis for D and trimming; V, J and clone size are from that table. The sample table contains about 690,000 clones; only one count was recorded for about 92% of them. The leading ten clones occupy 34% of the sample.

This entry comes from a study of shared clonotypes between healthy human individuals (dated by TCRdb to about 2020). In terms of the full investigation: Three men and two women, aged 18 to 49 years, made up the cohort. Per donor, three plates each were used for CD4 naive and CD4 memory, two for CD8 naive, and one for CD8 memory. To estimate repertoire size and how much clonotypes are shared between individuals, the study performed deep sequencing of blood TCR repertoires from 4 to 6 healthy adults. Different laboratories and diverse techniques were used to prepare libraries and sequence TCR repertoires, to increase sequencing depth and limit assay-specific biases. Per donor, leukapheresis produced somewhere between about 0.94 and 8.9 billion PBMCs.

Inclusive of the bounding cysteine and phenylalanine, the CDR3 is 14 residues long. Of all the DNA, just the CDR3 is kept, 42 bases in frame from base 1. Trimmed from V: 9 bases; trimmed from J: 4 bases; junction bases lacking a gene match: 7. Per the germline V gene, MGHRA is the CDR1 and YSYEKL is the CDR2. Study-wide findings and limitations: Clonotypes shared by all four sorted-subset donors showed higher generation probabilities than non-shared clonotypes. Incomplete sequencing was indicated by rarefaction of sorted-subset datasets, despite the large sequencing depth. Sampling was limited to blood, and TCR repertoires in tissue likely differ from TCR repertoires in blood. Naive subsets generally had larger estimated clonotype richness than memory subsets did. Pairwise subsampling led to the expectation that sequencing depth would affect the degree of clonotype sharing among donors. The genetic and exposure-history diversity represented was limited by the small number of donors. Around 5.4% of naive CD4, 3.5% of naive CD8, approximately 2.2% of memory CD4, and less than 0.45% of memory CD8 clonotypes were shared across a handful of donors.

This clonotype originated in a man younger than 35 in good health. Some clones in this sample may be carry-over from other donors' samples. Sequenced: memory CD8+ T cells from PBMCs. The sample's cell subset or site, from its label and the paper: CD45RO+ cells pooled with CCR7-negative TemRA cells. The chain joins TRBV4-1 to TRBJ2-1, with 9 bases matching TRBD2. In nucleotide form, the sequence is TGCGCCAGAGGCGGGAGGGCCTTTTACAATGAGCAGTTCTTC. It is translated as CARGGRAFYNEQFF.